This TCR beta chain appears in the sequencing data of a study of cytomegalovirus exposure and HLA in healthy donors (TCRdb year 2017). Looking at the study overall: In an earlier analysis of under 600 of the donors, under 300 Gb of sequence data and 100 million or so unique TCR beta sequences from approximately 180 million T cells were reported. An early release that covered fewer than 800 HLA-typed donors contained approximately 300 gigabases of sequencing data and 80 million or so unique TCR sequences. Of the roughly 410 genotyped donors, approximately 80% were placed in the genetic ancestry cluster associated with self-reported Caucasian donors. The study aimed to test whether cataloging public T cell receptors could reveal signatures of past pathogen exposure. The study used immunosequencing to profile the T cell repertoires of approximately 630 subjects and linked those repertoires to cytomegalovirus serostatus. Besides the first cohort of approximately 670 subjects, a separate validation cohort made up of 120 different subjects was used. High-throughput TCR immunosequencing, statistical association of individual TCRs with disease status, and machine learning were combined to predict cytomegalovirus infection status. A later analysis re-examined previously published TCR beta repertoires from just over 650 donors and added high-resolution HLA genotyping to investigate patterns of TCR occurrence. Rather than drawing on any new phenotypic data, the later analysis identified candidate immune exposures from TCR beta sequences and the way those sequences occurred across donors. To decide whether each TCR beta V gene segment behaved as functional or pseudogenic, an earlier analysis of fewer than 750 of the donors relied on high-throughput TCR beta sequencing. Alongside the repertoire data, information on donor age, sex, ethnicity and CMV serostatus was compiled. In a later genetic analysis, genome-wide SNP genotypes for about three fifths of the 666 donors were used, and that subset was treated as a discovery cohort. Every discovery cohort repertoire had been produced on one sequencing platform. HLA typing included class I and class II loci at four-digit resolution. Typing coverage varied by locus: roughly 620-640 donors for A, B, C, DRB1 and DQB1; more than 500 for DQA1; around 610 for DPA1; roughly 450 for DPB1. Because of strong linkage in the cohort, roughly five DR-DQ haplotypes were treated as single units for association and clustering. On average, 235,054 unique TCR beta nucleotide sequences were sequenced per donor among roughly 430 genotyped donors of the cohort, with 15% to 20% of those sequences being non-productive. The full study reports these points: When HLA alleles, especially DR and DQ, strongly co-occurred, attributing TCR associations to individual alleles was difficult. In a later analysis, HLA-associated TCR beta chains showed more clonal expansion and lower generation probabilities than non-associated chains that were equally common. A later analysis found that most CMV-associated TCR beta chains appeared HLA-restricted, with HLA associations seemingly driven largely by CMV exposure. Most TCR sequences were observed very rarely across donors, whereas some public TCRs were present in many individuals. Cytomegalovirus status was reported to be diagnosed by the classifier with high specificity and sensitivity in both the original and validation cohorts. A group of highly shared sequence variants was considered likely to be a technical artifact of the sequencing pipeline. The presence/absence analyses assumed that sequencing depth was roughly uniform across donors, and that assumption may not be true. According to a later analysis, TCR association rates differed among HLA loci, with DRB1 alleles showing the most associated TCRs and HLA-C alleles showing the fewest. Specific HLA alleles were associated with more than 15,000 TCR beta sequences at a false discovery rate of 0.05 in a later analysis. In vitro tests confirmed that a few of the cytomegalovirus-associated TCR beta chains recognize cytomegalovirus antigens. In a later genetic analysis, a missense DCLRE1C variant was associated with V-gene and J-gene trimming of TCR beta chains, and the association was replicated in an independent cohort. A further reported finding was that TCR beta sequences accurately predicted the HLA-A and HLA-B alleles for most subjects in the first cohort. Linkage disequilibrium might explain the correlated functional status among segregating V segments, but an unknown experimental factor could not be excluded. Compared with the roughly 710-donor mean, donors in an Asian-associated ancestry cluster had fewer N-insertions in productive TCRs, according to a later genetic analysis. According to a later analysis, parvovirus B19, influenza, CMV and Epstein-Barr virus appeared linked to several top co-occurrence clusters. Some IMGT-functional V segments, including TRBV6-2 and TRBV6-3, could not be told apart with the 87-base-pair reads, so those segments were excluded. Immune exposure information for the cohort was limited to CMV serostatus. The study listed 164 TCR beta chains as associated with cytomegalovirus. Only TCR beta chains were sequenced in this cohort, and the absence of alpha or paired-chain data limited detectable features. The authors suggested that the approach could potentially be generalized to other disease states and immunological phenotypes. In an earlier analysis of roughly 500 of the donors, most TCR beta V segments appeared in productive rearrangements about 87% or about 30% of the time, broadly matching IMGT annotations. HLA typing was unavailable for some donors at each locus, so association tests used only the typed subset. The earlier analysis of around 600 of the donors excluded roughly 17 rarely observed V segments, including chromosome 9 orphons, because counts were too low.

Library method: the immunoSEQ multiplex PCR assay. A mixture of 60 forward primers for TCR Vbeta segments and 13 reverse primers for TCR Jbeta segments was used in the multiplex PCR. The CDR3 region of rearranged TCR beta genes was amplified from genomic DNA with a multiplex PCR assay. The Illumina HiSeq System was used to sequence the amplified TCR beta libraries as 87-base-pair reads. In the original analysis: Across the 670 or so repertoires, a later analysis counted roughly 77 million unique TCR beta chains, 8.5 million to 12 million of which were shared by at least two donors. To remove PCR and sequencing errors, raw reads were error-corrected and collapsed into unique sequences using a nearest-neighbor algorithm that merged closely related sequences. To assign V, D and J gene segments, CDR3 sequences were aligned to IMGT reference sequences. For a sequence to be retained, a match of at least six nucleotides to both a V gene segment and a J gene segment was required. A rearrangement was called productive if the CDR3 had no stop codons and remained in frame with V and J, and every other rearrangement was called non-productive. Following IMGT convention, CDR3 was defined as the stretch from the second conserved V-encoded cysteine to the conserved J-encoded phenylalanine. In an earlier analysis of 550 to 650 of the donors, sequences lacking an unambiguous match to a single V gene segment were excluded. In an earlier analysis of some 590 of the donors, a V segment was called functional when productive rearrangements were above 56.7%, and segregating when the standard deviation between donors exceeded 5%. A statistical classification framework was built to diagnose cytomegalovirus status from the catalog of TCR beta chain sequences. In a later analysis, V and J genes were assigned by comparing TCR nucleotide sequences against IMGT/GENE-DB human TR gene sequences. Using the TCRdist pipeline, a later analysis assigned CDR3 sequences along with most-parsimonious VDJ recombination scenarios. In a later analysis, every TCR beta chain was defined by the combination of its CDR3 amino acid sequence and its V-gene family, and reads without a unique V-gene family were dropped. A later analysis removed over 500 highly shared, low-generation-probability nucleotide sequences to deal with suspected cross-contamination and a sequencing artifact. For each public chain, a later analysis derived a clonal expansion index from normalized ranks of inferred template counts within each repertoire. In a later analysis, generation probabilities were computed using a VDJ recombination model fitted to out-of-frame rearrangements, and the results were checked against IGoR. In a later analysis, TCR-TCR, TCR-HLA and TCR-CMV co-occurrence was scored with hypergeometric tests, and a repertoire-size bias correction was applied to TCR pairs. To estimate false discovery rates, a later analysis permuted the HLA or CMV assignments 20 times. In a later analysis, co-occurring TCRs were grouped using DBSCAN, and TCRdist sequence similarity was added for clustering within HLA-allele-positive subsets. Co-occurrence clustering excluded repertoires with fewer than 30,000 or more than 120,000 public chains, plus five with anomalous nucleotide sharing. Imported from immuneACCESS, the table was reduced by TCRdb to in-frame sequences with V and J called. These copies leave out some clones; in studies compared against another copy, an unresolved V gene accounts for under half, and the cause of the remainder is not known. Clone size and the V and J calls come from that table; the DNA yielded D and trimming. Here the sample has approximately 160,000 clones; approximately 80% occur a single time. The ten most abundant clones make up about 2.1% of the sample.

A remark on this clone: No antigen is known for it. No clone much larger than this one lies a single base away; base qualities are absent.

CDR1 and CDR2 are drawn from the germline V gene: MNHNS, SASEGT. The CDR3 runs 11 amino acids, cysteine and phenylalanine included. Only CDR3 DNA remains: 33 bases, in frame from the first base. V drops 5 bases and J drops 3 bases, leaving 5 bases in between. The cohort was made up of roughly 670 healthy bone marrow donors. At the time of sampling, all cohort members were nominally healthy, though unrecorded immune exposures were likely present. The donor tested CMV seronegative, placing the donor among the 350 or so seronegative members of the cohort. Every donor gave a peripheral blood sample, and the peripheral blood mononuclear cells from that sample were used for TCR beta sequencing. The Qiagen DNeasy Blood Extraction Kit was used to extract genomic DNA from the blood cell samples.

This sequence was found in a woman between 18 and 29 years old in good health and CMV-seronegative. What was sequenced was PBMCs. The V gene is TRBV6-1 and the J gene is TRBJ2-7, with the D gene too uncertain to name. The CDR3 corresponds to CASSNYYEQYF. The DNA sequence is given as TGTGCCAGCAGTAATTACTACGAGCAGTACTTC.